The entry below describes one T cell receptor beta chain. As yet, its antigen is unknown. This sample was taken from a study of cytomegalovirus exposure and HLA in healthy donors. Study findings and constraints: Cytomegalovirus association was listed for 150 or so TCR beta chains.

Clones were sequenced by immunoSEQ multiplex PCR, and TCRdb holds only the in-frame ones, with some missing. This table holds around 120,000 clones, roughly 90% found once. V dropped 1 base and J dropped 0; count of bases not matched to a gene: 2. Germline CDR1 SGHTA, CDR2 FQGNSA. CDR3 length: 15 amino acids. V is TRBV7-2 and J is TRBJ1-1; 7 bases fit TRBD1. Material for sequencing was PBMCs. The clonotype originates from a young woman in good health and CMV-seropositive. This CDR3 reads CASSLEGTVNTEAFF. In DNA, the CDR3 is TGTGCCAGCAGCTTAGAAGGGACAGTGAACACTGAAGCTTTCTTT.